This TCR beta chain was obtained from a study of response to subunit inactivated influenza vaccine. Findings and caveats of the study: Few new T cells, the authors suggested, are recruited by each seasonal influenza vaccination.

Germline CDR1 reads SGHTA; CDR2 reads FQGNSA. The CDR3 is 15 residues long. V shed 5 bases and J 5 bases; nucleotides not matched to a gene: 5. The table lists this clonotype with a few counts. Its specificity is unknown. TCRdb analysed the RT-PCR reads with MiXCR anew, one entry per CDR3 protein. The table shows 430,000 or so distinct CDR3 sequences, with roughly 9.8% occurring only once. The receptor's source is a man in his fifties or sixties who received an inactivated influenza vaccine. The chain has TRBV7-2 and TRBJ2-5, with 13 bases lining up with TRBD2. The sample here was PBMCs from blood, taken 35 to 45 days after vaccination. This chain's CDR3 is CASSGGTSGTETQYF. CDR3 sequence (DNA): TGTGCCAGCAGCGGCGGGACTAGCGGGACGGAGACCCAGTACTTC.